Listed below are T cell receptor beta chains from one sample, sequenced in a study of human T cells and chemical hapten exposure. One entry per CDR3 protein results from TCRdb running MiXCR on the RACE reads. The sample includes roughly 380,000 distinct CDR3 sequences, more than 4.5% of them seen just once. Sequencing used whole blood, obtained in connection with sensitization to the hapten diphenylcyclopropenone (DPC). The receptors were sampled from a woman aged 45-60 years with alopecia areata. Some clones in this sample may be carry-over from other donors' samples. Both conserved end residues are part of each CDR3. The order of the fields is V gene, D gene, J gene, clone size, CDR3 DNA, CDR3 protein. D genes are given only for firm matches. The size entry is marked missing in some rows and otherwise reads once, few, many or a size class.

TRBV3-1	.	TRBJ2-5	many	TGTGCCAGCAGCCAGGATAGCCCTACCCAGTACTTC	CASSQDSPTQYF
TRBV20-1	TRBD1	TRBJ1-5	.	TGCAGTGCTAGAGATCCCCAGGGGGTGATCGGTCAGCCCCAGCATTTT	CSARDPQGVIGQPQHF
TRBV5-1	TRBD2	TRBJ2-1	many	TGCGCCAGCAGCTTATTAGCGGGAGGGGATGAGCAGTTCTTC	CASSLLAGGDEQFF
TRBV4-1	.	TRBJ2-7	few	TGCGCCAGCAGCCAAGGGGAAGGGACGTACGAGCAGTACTTC	CASSQGEGTYEQYF
TRBV4-2	.	TRBJ2-6	few	TGTGCCAGCAGCCAAGTCGGGGGGCGCCCTGGGGCCAACGTCCTGACTTTC	CASSQVGGRPGANVLTF
TRBV12-3/TRBV12-4	.	TRBJ1-1	.	TGTGCCAGCAGTTATGGACCTACTGAAGCTTTCTTT	CASSYGPTEAFF
TRBV10-3	.	TRBJ1-1	.	TGTGCCATCAGCCGGGACACTGAAGCTTTCTTT	CAISRDTEAFF
TRBV30	.	TRBJ2-7	many	TGTGCCTGGATAAGGATAGAGCAGTACTTC	CAWIRIEQYF
TRBV12-3/TRBV12-4	.	TRBJ1-1	.	TGTGCCAGCACAGGGTCGGCCACTGAAGCTTTCTTT	CASTGSATEAFF
TRBV10-1	.	TRBJ1-1	many	TGCGCCAGCAGTGATCGAGGAAATGGAGCTTTCTTT	CASSDRGNGAFF
TRBV7-2	TRBD2	TRBJ2-3	many	TGTGCCAGCAGTTTCGGACTAGCGGGCACAGATACGCAGTATTTT	CASSFGLAGTDTQYF
TRBV29-1	.	TRBJ2-7	many	TGCAGCGTTGAAGGCACAGGCGGGCCCTACGAGCAGTACTTC	CSVEGTGGPYEQYF
TRBV7-8	.	TRBJ2-2	.	TGTGCCAGCAGCTTGGGGGGGGGCCCCACCGGGGAGCTGTTTTTT	CASSLGGGPTGELFF
TRBV20-1	.	TRBJ1-1	few	TGCAGTGCTAGTCCCGACAGCTACACTGAAGCTTTCTTT	CSASPDSYTEAFF
TRBV4-3	TRBD2	TRBJ2-2	.	TGCGCCATCAGCCAAGCGCGGGGGGTCACCGGGGAGCTGTTTTTT	CAISQARGVTGELFF
TRBV7-8	TRBD1	TRBJ1-3	.	TGTGCCAGCAGCAACCGACAGGGAACCTACTCTGGAAACACCATATATTTT	CASSNRQGTYSGNTIYF
TRBV6-1	.	TRBJ2-2	many	TGTGCCAGCAGAAGAGGAGCCGGGGAGCTGTTTTTT	CASRRGAGELFF
TRBV5-1	TRBD2	TRBJ2-3	many	TGTGCCAGCAGTTTAGCGGGAGGCACAGATACGCAGTATTTT	CASSLAGGTDTQYF
TRBV10-1	TRBD1	TRBJ2-1	few	TGCGCCAGCGCCGGGACAGATTACAATGAGCAGTTCTTC	CASAGTDYNEQFF
TRBV12-3/TRBV12-4	.	TRBJ1-6	many	TGTGCCAGCAGTTGGGCGGATAATTCACCCCTCCACTTT	CASSWADNSPLHF
TRBV25-1	TRBD2	TRBJ2-2	.	TGTGCCACCGGACTAGCGGGGGGGCAAGTCGGGGAGCTGTTTTTT	CATGLAGGQVGELFF
TRBV29-1	.	TRBJ2-7	few	TGCAGCGTCCTTGAAGGTAGCGGCCCCTACGAGCAGTACTTC	CSVLEGSGPYEQYF
TRBV7-9	.	TRBJ1-2	many	TGTGCCAGCAGCTTAGCCGGGGAATCTAGCGGCTACACCTTC	CASSLAGESSGYTF